This entry features one T cell receptor (beta chain) sequence. This entry comes from a study of shared clonotypes between healthy human individuals. Sequenced by immunoSEQ multiplex PCR; TCRdb stores in-frame clones only, minus some. The repertoire has more than 2,000,000 clones, roughly nine tenths of them found once; the top ten carry roughly 0.15%. Trimming took 0 bases from V and 8 from J, leaving 8 bases between them. The germline CDR1 and CDR2 sequences are SGHKS and YYEKEE (reference sequence). This CDR3 is built from 12 residues. All the donors were Caucasian adults who lived in Nashville, Tennessee.

The sample comprised naive CD4+ T cells sorted from blood. This sample's subset: CD45RA+ positively selected. The sequence derives from a man younger than 35 in good health. The genes are TRBV5-5 and TRBJ1-1; D uncertain. The DNA for the CDR3 is TGTGCCAGCAGCTTGGATATTACAGAAGCTTTCTTT. Translation gives CASSLDITEAFF.